Presented here are 28 T cell receptor beta chains from one specimen sequenced in a study of OX40 agonist ivuxolimab in advanced cancers. Clones were read by immunoSEQ multiplex PCR, and TCRdb kept only the in-frame ones, dropping some. This sample carries some 66,000 clones, 85% of them seen once, and the ten largest clones take 0.8% to 1%. This material consisted of CD4+ or CD8+ T cells sorted from blood, taken in a trial of the OX40 agonist ivuxolimab. The receptors originated from an adult with an advanced solid tumor such as melanoma, head and neck, liver or kidney cancer.

The CDR3 coding sequence is TGTGCCAGCAGTGCCGGTGCTAGGGTAGGGTTTCAGTACTTC. This encodes CASSAGARVGFQYF. The chain couples TRBV2 to TRBJ2-4; D remains unclear. CDR1 and CDR2 from the germline V gene are SNHLY and FYNNEI. V was clipped by 4 bases and J by 11 bases, with 18 bases between them. The CDR3 totals 14 residues.

The chain recombines TRBV14 with TRBJ2-5; D gene unclear. The J call may not be correct, given that the DNA end is closer to TRBJ2-7. The CDR3 has 12 amino acids. Per germline, CDR1 SGHDN and CDR2 FVKESK. CDR3 protein: CASSRIDGEQYF. In DNA, the CDR3 is TGTGCCAGCAGCCGAATTGACGGCGAGCAGTACTTC.

This clone was observed a single time. The rearrangement uses TRBV9 and TRBJ2-3, with TRBD2 matching over 9 bases. Looked up from germline, CDR1 is SGDLS and CDR2 is YYNGEE. This CDR3 has 16 amino acids. After removal of 3 bases from V and 6 bases from J, the junction contained 11 bases not matched to a gene. The chain's CDR3 is CASSGLGREGTDTQYF. CDR3 bases: TGTGCCAGCAGCGGCCTCGGGCGGGAGGGGACGGATACGCAGTATTTT.

This clone was detected only once. The rearrangement joins TRBV4-1 to TRBJ2-7; a weak D match, TRBD2 (5 bases). CDR1 is MGHRA and CDR2 is YSYEKL in the germline V gene. V lost 2 bases, J lost 2 bases, and 13 bases lay in between. CDR3 length: 15 residues. CDR3 sequence reads: CASSQPGSFPYEQYF. The CDR3 nucleotides are TGCGCCAGCAGCCAACCGGGGTCCTTCCCCTACGAGCAGTACTTC.

The chain is built from TRBV5-1 and TRBJ1-2; TRBD1 matches 8 bases. Germline V gene data show CDR1 as SGHRS and CDR2 as YFSETQ. CDR3 length equals 14 residues. The junction had 5 bases not matched to a gene; V was cut back by 3 bases and J by 4 bases. CDR3 DNA: TGCGCCAGCAGCTGGGGGGACAGGCTCTATGGCTACACCTTC. This gives the protein CASSWGDRLYGYTF.

This chain connects TRBV19 to TRBJ2-7, with a weak D call TRBD1 (5 bases). Germline values: CDR1 LNHDA, CDR2 SQIVND (reference sequence). The CDR3 contains 13 residues. V lost 2 bases and J 4 bases, leaving 9 bases between the germline ends. This CDR3 is CASSIWGTYEQYF. The CDR3 DNA reads TGTGCCAGTAGTATATGGGGCACTTACGAGCAGTACTTC.

Only a few counts were recorded for this clone. The V gene is TRBV4-1, the J gene TRBJ2-2, with a possible D match to TRBD1 (5 bases). The CDR3 is 14 residues long. Germline assignment: CDR1 MGHRA and CDR2 YSYEKL. Trimming removed 4 bases from V and 7 bases from J, with 13 bases in between. The CDR3 DNA sequence: TGCGCCAGCAGCCCTCTCACAAGGGGCGGGGAGCTGTTTTTT. Translating gives CASSPLTRGGELFF.

This chain uses TRBV12-5 with TRBJ2-7; perhaps TRBD1 as D (6 bases). CDR3 length: 12 amino acids. With 7 bases removed from V and 1 base from J, the gap between germline ends came to 8 bases. Germline V gives CDR1 LGHNT, CDR2 FRNRAP. The CDR3 is CASAGQSYEQYF. Written as DNA, the CDR3 is TGTGCTAGTGCCGGACAGTCCTACGAGCAGTACTTC. The complete variable domain, with remaining parts taken from reference TRBV12-5 and TRBJ2-7, reads DARVTQTPRHKVTEMGQEVTMRCQPILGHNTVFWYRQTMMQGLELLAYFRNRAPLDDSGMPKDRFSAEMPDATLATLKIQPSEPRDSAVYFCASAGQSYEQYFGPGTRLTVT.

The CDR3 region is CASSFGGTGQPQHF. CDR3 DNA sequence: TGCGCCAGCAGCTTTGGAGGGACAGGGCAGCCCCAGCATTTT. The rearrangement uses TRBV5-1 and TRBJ1-5; 9 bases fit TRBD1. Germline lookup yields CDR1 SGHRS and CDR2 YFSETQ. V dropped 2 bases and J dropped 7; count of bases not matched to a gene: 4. CDR3 length: 14 residues.

The gene calls are TRBV6-5 and TRBJ2-7; 13 nucleotides align to TRBD2. Germline values: CDR1 MNHEY, CDR2 SVGAGI. There are 15 residues in the CDR3. The V gene end was trimmed by 5 bases and the J gene end by 6 bases; junction bases not matched to a gene: 7. The CDR3 bases are TGTGCCAGCAGTCGACTAGCGGGAGGCGGTCGCGAGCAGTACTTC. This translates into CASSRLAGGGREQYF.

J is TRBJ2-7 and V is TRBV7-2; D tentatively reads TRBD1 or TRBD2 (6 bases each). Trimming took 5 bases from V and 0 from J, leaving 14 bases between them. CDR1 is SGHTA, CDR2 FQGNSA, per germline. The CDR3 contains 15 residues. The chain's CDR3 is CASSLPGAVSYEQYF. The CDR3 coding sequence is TGTGCCAGCAGCCTACCGGGGGCGGTCTCCTACGAGCAGTACTTC. The variable domain in full, with the rest retrieved from reference TRBV7-2 and TRBJ2-7, is GAGVSQSPSNKVTEKGKDVELRCDPISGHTALYWYRQSLGQGLEFLIYFQGNSAPDKSGLPSDRFSAERTGGSVSTLTIQRTQQEDSAVYLCASSLPGAVSYEQYFGPGTRLTVT.

The chain recombines TRBV29-1 with TRBJ1-5, with D possibly TRBD1 on 5 matching bases. The CDR3 totals 12 residues. With 4 bases removed from V and 3 bases from J, the gap between germline ends came to 7 bases. In germline, CDR1 is SQVTM, CDR2 ANQGSEA. CDR3 sequence: CSVGGFNQPQHF. The CDR3 DNA is TGCAGCGTTGGGGGGTTCAATCAGCCCCAGCATTTT.

V is TRBV28 and J is TRBJ1-1; D is perhaps TRBD1 (5 bases). The germline V gene encodes CDR1 MDHEN and CDR2 SYDVKM. Trimming shortened V by 3 bases and J by 4 bases, and 9 bases separated the two germline ends. This CDR3 is built from 13 residues. The CDR3 DNA sequence: TGTGCCAGCAGTTTGAGTGGGACCACTGAAGCTTTCTTT. Residues: CASSLSGTTEAFF. Together with reference TRBV28 and TRBJ1-1, the CDR3 gives the full variable domain: DVKVTQSSRYLVKRTGEKVFLECVQDMDHENMFWYRQDPGLGLRLIYFSYDVKMKEKGDIPEGYSVSREKKERFSLILESASTNQTSMYLCASSLSGTTEAFFGQGTRLTVV.

The chain has TRBV5-1 and TRBJ2-5; maybe TRBD1 (6 bases). TRBJ2-7 explains the end of the DNA better; the J call may be wrong. CDR1 SGHRS and CDR2 YFSETQ come from the germline V gene. The CDR3 has 15 residues. The CDR3 protein is CASSLSGQSSYEQYF. Here the CDR3 DNA reads TGCGCCAGCAGTTTGTCCGGACAGAGCTCCTACGAGCAGTACTTC.

The V call is TRBV5-5, the J call TRBJ1-2; TRBD1 aligns across 8 bases. The J segment lost 4 bases and the V segment lost 5 bases, leaving 10 bases of the junction unmatched. The CDR3 totals 15 residues. Germline V gene sequence: CDR1 SGHKS, CDR2 YYEKEE (reference sequence). The CDR3 DNA sequence: TGTGCCAGCAGTTCCGCTCCAGGGGGCACCTATGGCTACACCTTC. Translation: CASSSAPGGTYGYTF.

This chain joins TRBV5-1 and TRBJ1-4; D not certain. Looked up from germline, CDR1 is SGHRS and CDR2 is YFSETQ. Trimming took 3 bases from V and 4 from J, leaving 10 bases between them. The CDR3 sequence is 14 residues long. The CDR3 loop is CASSSTGGNEKLFF. CDR3 in DNA: TGCGCCAGCAGCTCGACGGGCGGTAATGAAAAACTGTTTTTT.

This chain links TRBV6-6 with TRBJ1-2; D unclear. The germline V gene encodes CDR1 MNHNY and CDR2 SVGAGI (reference sequence). V shed 6 bases and J shed 2 bases, with 13 bases lying between them. The CDR3 sequence is 14 residues long. The CDR3 spells CASSYAQVNYGYTF. CDR3 bases: TGTGCCAGCAGCTACGCCCAGGTCAACTATGGCTACACCTTC.

The V and J genes are TRBV19 and TRBJ1-3; D is unresolved. V lost 3 bases and J lost 2, with 8 bases in between. CDR1 is LNHDA, CDR2 SQIVND, per germline (reference sequence). CDR3 size: 14 residues. The CDR3 reads CASSMYVTGNTIYF. The CDR3 region has the DNA TGTGCCAGTAGTATGTACGTTACTGGAAACACCATATATTTT.

CDR3 coding DNA: TGTGCCAGCAGCCTAAACGGGCCTAATGAAAAACTGTTTTTT. Residues: CASSLNGPNEKLFF. V and J are TRBV11-2 and TRBJ1-4; D unresolved. The CDR3 consists of 14 residues. The germline V gene has CDR1 SGHAT and CDR2 FQNNGV. Trimming took off 5 bases at V and 3 bases at J, with 10 bases between the two ends.

The chain employs TRBV7-2 and TRBJ1-1; D possibly corresponds to TRBD1 (5 bases). Germline lookup yields CDR1 SGHTA and CDR2 FQGNSA. Between the trimmed V and J ends, which lost 5 bases and 1 base, there was a span of 11 bases. The CDR3 length is 14 residues. CDR3 DNA sequence: TGTGCCAGCAGCCCGGGCAGGGCGAACACTGAAGCTTTCTTT. Its protein product is CASSPGRANTEAFF.

The chain links TRBV2 to TRBJ1-1, with D uncertain. The V end was cut by 7 bases, the J end by 6 bases, with 18 bases between. Germline V gives CDR1 SNHLY, CDR2 FYNNEI. The CDR3 consists of 14 residues. CDR3: CASTEREVDPEAFF. The CDR3 DNA follows: TGTGCCAGCACCGAGAGGGAGGTCGATCCTGAAGCTTTCTTT.

The J gene is TRBJ2-2, the V gene TRBV7-3; D is unclear. The length of the CDR3 is 13 residues. The ends were cut back, 1 base at V and 1 base at J, with 1 base in the middle. Germline CDR1 is SGHTA and CDR2 is FQGTGA. CDR3 residues: CASSLMNTGELFF. Here the CDR3 DNA reads TGTGCCAGCAGCTTAATGAACACCGGGGAGCTGTTTTTT.

V and J are TRBV7-9 and TRBJ2-7; possibly TRBD2 for D (6 bases). This CDR3 has 11 residues. Trimming shortened V by 2 bases and J by 9 bases, and 8 bases separated the two germline ends. Germline CDR1 is SEHNR and CDR2 is FQNEAQ (reference sequence). The CDR3 bases are TGTGCCAGCAGCTTACCCGGGGGGCAGTACTTC. As protein: CASSLPGGQYF.

V usage is TRBV5-1 and J usage is TRBJ1-1; 8 nucleotides agree with TRBD1. J lost 5 bases, V lost 4 bases, and 10 bases had no gene match. The CDR3 is made up of 15 amino acids. From germline, CDR1 is SGHRS and CDR2 YFSETQ. The CDR3 DNA sequence: TGCGCCAGCAGCCCGGCGGGGACAGGAGAAACTGAAGCTTTCTTT. This gives the protein CASSPAGTGETEAFF.

The chain couples TRBV30 to TRBJ2-5; the D call may be TRBD1 or TRBD2 (5 bases each). The J call could be wrong; TRBJ2-7 is a better fit for the DNA end. Germline V lookup: CDR1 GTSNPN, CDR2 SVGIG (reference sequence). CDR3 length: 15 residues. The CDR3 region is CAWSAGTFSSYEQYF. The DNA of the CDR3 is TGTGCCTGGAGTGCCGGGACGTTCAGCTCCTACGAGCAGTACTTC.

This rearrangement joins TRBV28 to TRBJ1-5; D is possibly TRBD1 (6 bases). CDR3 length: 14 residues. V dropped 5 bases and J dropped 7 bases, with 15 bases sitting between them. Per germline, CDR1 MDHEN and CDR2 SYDVKM. As DNA, the CDR3 is TGTGCCAGCAGTAGTCAGGTACAGGGCCAGCCCCAGCATTTT. Translation gives CASSSQVQGQPQHF. Full variable domain (missing parts from reference TRBV28 and TRBJ1-5): DVKVTQSSRYLVKRTGEKVFLECVQDMDHENMFWYRQDPGLGLRLIYFSYDVKMKEKGDIPEGYSVSREKKERFSLILESASTNQTSMYLCASSSQVQGQPQHFGDGTRLSIL.

This clone was counted a single time. The J gene is TRBJ2-7, the V gene TRBV7-2, with a possible D match to TRBD2 (6 bases). Between the trimmed V and J ends, which lost 5 bases and 7 bases, there was a span of 18 bases. In germline, CDR1 is SGHTA, CDR2 FQGNSA. The length of the CDR3 is 14 residues. CDR3 coding DNA: TGTGCCAGCAGCAACCGGGACTTCCTTAGGGAGCAGTACTTC. Its translation: CASSNRDFLREQYF.

The chain joins TRBV2 to TRBJ1-2; possibly TRBD1 for D (5 bases). The length of the CDR3 is 16 residues. With 6 bases removed from V and 0 bases from J, the gap between germline ends came to 17 bases. CDR1 and CDR2 (germline): SNHLY, FYNNEI. This chain's CDR3 is CASSVPPTAANYGYTF. The CDR3 DNA reads TGTGCCAGCAGCGTTCCCCCGACAGCGGCTAACTATGGCTACACCTTC.